This TCR beta chain was observed in a study of blood T cell repertoires in COVID-19. About the research overall: COVID-19 samples from acute and convalescent phases originated in the United States, Italy and Spain. T cells, B-cell-depleted T cells, or PBMCs provided the cDNA or gDNA that served as material.

Trimming stripped 2 bases from V and 7 bases from J, with 11 bases between. Germline CDR1 and CDR2: SGHNT and YENEEA. CDR3 length: 13 amino acids. This clone is a singleton in its sample. In the authors' workflow: Quantification of nucleated cells was approximated via reference gene primer amplification. Generated by immunoSEQ multiplex PCR, the TCRdb table keeps only in-frame clones and is missing some. The DNA was the basis for D and trimming; V, J and clone size are from that table. The sample lists about 69,000 clones; nearly 90% were seen once. This clonotype was sampled from a man aged 50 to 60 with acute or convalescent COVID-19. The sample consisted of peripheral blood. The chain joins TRBV11-3 to TRBJ2-5; the D gene is possibly TRBD1 (5 bases). As DNA, the CDR3 is TGTGCCAGCAGCTTAAGGCAGGACACGACCCAGTACTTC. Translated, it gives CASSLRQDTTQYF.